This T cell receptor (beta chain) was documented in a study of CD8 T cells in ankylosing spondylitis. This clonotype was seen more than once but under ten times. Antigen: not known. General study results and limits: Seemingly distinctive of ankylosing spondylitis blood was a TCR beta motif formed by eight highly homologous variants. Significant enrichment of disease-linked clones was reported in matched ankylosing spondylitis synovial fluid. Some motif variants had been reported before (in reactive arthritis synovial fluid and blood).

A single record per CDR3 protein comes from TCRdb applying MiXCR to the 5' RACE reads. The data hold roughly 250,000 distinct CDR3 sequences, with 8.6% observed a single time. Sequenced: blood, either unsorted or a sorted T cell fraction (not recorded which). The sequence derives from a male donor with ankylosing spondylitis or in good health (not recorded which).

This chain's CDR3 is CASSSRGGQTGELFF. The CDR3 DNA reads TGTGCCAGCAGCTCGCGGGGGGGGCAAACCGGGGAGCTGTTTTTT. The chain is built from TRBV7-8 and TRBJ2-2; 9 bases are a match to TRBD2. The CDR3 contains 15 residues. In germline, CDR1 is SGHVS, CDR2 FQNEAQ. The V gene end was trimmed by 4 bases and the J gene end by 5 bases; junction bases not matched to a gene: 5. Combining the CDR3 with reference TRBV7-8 and TRBJ2-2 gives the whole variable domain GAGVSQSPRYKVAKRGQDVALRCDPISGHVSLFWYQQALGQGPEFLTYFQNEAQLDKSGLPSDRFFAERPEGSVSTLKIQRTQQEDSAVYLCASSSRGGQTGELFFGEGSRLTVL.